The sequence of this T cell receptor (beta chain) was determined in a study of CD8+ T cells in alopecia areata. Patients with alopecia areata provided lesional scalp punch biopsies as well as peripheral blood. cDNA reverse transcribed from extracted RNA served as the sequencing template. Generated by immunoSEQ multiplex PCR, the TCRdb table keeps only in-frame clones and is missing some. The sample holds 140,000 or so clones, 51% seen once. This clone was counted only a few times. The sequencing used CD4+ T cells sorted from blood, collected at week 0. The origin of this receptor is a human donor with alopecia areata.

CDR3 loop: CSVLTDYTDTQYF. DNA for the CDR3: TGCAGCGTTCTGACAGACTACACAGATACGCAGTATTTT. The rearrangement joins TRBV29-1 to TRBJ2-3; D possibly uses TRBD1 or TRBD2 (5 bases each). V was pared by 5 bases and J by 2 bases, with 11 bases between. Germline CDR1 and CDR2: SQVTM and ANQGSEA. This CDR3 is built from 13 residues.